This passage covers 7 T cell receptor beta chains from one sample sequenced in a study of T cells in Graves' hyperthyroidism and ophthalmopathy. From RNA transcripts, TCR beta CDR3 regions were amplified. HTBI primers were the set used in a first-round RT-PCR of the TCR CDR3. In TCRdb, the multiplex PCR reads were re-called with MiXCR into one record per CDR3 protein. Of around 620,000 distinct CDR3 sequences listed, roughly 50% are singletons. The sample comprised peripheral blood or thyroid tissue (not recorded which). The receptors originated from an adult woman with Graves' disease, either hyperthyroidism or ophthalmopathy (not recorded which).

This clonotype has a count of ten or more. The J gene is TRBJ1-1, the V gene TRBV3-1, with a weak D call TRBD1 (5 bases). With 3 bases removed from V and 0 bases from J, the gap between germline ends came to 11 bases. Germline V gene sequence: CDR1 LGHDT, CDR2 YNNKEL (reference sequence). The CDR3 covers 15 residues. CDR3 bases: TGTGCCAGCAGCCATAACAACAGGCTGAACACTGAAGCTTTCTTT. Protein: CASSHNNRLNTEAFF.

The CDR3 region has the DNA TGTGCCAGCACACGAAGGGCTAGCGGGAGGATTCTGAACACCGGGGAGCTGTTTTTT. Residues: CASTRRASGRILNTGELFF. This chain links TRBV6-5 with TRBJ2-2, with 11 bases matching TRBD2. Germline CDR1 MNHEY, CDR2 SVGAGI. V shed 7 bases and J 1 base; nucleotides not matched to a gene: 14. This CDR3 spans 19 amino acids.

This clonotype was observed at least ten times. The chain uses TRBV7-8 and TRBJ2-5; a possible D gene is TRBD2 (6 bases). The CDR3 is 14 amino acids. The germline V and J ends were trimmed by 4 bases and 7 bases, with 16 bases remaining between them. Germline CDR1 and CDR2: SGHVS and FQNEAQ. The CDR3 loop reads CASSSGTVPGTQYF. The CDR3 DNA is TGTGCCAGCAGCTCCGGGACTGTCCCCGGGACCCAGTACTTC.

J is TRBJ2-1 and V is TRBV25-1; possibly TRBD1 for D (5 bases). Germline V gene lookup returns CDR1 MGHDK and CDR2 SYGVNS. The CDR3 is 15 residues long. Between the trimmed V and J ends, which lost 3 bases and 4 bases, there was a span of 13 bases. The CDR3 is CASSDGSKGYNEQFF. CDR3 in DNA: TGTGCCAGCAGTGATGGGTCGAAGGGGTACAATGAGCAGTTCTTC.

The table lists this clonotype with many counts. The V gene is TRBV5-6, the J gene TRBJ1-5, with D maybe TRBD1 (6 bases). Trimming cost V 3 bases and J 5 bases, with 18 bases left between them. This CDR3 is 16 amino acids long. From germline, CDR1 is SGHDT and CDR2 YYEEEE. CDR3 in DNA: TGTGCCAGCAGCTGGGGGACACCCTCGGGGGATCAGCCCCAGCATTTT. Protein product: CASSWGTPSGDQPQHF.

The genes are TRBV29-1 and TRBJ2-7; 7 nucleotides line up with TRBD1. The CDR3 loop spans 15 amino acids. Germline assignment: CDR1 SQVTM and CDR2 ANQGSEA. Unmatched junction bases numbered 14, after V lost 0 bases and J lost 9 bases. The CDR3 nucleotides read TGCAGCGTTGAAGATCTTAACAGGGGATCCATTGGGCAGTACTTC. It yields the protein CSVEDLNRGSIGQYF.

The CDR3 here is CASSLAGGGNTIYF. The CDR3 coding sequence is TGTGCCAGCAGCTTAGCCGGGGGGGGAAACACCATATATTTT. The J gene is TRBJ1-3, the V gene TRBV7-6, with D possibly matching TRBD1 (5 bases). Germline V CDR1 and CDR2: SGHVS, FNYEAQ. The length of the CDR3 is 14 residues. The ends were cut back, 0 bases at V and 4 bases at J, with 7 bases in the middle. The full variable domain, completed using reference TRBV7-6 and TRBJ1-3, is GAGVSQSPRYKVTKRGQDVALRCDPISGHVSLYWYRQALGQGPEFLTYFNYEAQQDKSGLPNDRFSAERPEGSISTLTIQRTEQRDSAMYRCASSLAGGGNTIYFGEGSWLTVV.